This T cell receptor beta chain was profiled in a study of CD8 T cells in Susac syndrome. Negative isolation was applied to CD8+ and CD4+ T cells, and FACS enrichment was applied to TEMRA cells. CDR3 length equals 14 residues. V lost 6 bases to trimming and J lost 4 bases; unmatched junction nucleotides: 8. Germline V lookup: CDR1 LGHDT, CDR2 YNNKEL (reference sequence). An amount of RNA that ranged from roughly 0.5 to 1 ug was reverse transcribed with random hexamers. Amplification of TCR beta CDR3 across 54 Vbeta and 13 Jbeta was performed with immunoSEQ multiplex PCR. TCRdb independently ran MiXCR on the immunoSEQ multiplex PCR reads; one entry per CDR3 protein. This sample has a few hundred thousand distinct CDR3 sequences, with about 91% found just once. This clonotype was picked up one time.

The gene calls are TRBV3-1 and TRBJ2-5; 7 nucleotides align to TRBD2. Sequenced sample: CD8+ T cells from PBMCs. The clonotype was recovered from a human donor with multiple sclerosis. The CDR3 DNA reads TGTGCCAGCAGATTCAGCGGGGAACGAGAGACCCAGTACTTC. It translates to CASRFSGERETQYF.